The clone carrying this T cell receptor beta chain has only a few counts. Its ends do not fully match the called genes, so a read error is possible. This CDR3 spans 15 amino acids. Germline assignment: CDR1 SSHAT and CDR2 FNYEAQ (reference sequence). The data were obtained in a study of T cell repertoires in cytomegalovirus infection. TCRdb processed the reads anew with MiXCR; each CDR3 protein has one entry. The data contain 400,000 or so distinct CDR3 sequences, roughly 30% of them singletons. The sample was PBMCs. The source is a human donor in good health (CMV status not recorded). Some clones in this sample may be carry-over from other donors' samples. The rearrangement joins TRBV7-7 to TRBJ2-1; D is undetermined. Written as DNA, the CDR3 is TGTGCTAGCAGCCGTACCCAGAGCTCCTACAATGAGCAGTTCTTC. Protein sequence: CASSRTQSSYNEQFF.